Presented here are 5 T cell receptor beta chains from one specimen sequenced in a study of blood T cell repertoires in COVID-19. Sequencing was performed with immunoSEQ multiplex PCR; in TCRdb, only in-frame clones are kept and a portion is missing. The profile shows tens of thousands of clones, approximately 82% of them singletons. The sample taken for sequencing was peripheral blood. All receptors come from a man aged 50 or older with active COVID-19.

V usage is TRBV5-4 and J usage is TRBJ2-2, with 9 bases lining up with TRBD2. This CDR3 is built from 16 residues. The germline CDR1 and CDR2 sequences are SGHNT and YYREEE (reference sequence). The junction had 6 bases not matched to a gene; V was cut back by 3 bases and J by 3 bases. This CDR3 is CASSSSAGGDTGELFF. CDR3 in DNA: TGTGCCAGCAGCTCATCGGCGGGAGGGGACACCGGGGAGCTGTTTTTT.

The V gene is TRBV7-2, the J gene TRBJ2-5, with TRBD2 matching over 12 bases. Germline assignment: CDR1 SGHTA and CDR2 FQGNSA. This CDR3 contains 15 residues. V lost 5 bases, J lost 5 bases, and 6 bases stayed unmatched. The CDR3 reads CASSRLAGGPETQYF. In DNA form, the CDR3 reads TGTGCCAGCAGCCGTCTAGCGGGGGGGCCGGAGACCCAGTACTTC.

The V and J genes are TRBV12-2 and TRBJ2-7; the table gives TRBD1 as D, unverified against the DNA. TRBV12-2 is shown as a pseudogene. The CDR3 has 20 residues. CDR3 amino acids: CASRSYIVLVPGQGLWEQYF. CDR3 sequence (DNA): TGTGCAAGTCGCTCCTATATCGTCTTAGTGCCGGGACAGGGTCTCTGGGAGCAGTACTTC.

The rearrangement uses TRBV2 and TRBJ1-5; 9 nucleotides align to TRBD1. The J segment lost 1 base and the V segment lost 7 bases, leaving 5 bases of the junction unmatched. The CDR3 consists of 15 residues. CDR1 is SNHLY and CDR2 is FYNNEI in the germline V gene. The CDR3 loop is CASTWTGASNQPQHF. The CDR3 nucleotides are TGTGCCAGCACTTGGACAGGGGCGAGCAATCAGCCCCAGCATTTT.

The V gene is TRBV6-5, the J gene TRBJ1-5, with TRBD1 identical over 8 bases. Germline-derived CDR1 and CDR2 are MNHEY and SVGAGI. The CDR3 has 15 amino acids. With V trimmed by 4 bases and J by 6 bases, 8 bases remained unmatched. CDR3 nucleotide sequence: TGTGCCAGCAGTTCGGGACAGGTTGTCGGTCAGCCCCAGCATTTT. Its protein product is CASSSGQVVGQPQHF.